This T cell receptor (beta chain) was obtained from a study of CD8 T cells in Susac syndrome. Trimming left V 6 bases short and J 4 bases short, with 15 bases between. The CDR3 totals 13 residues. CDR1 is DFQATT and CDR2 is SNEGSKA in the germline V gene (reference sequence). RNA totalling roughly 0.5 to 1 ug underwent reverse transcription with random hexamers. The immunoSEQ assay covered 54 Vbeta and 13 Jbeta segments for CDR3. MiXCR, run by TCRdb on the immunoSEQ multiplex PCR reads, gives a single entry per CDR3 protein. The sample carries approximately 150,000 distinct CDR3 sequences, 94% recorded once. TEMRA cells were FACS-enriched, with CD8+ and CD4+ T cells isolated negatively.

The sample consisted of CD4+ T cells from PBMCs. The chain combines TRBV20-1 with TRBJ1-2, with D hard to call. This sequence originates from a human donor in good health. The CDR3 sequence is CSAQSGTLYGYTF. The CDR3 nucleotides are TGCAGTGCCCAGTCCGGCACTCTCTATGGCTACACCTTC.